This T cell receptor beta chain was sequenced for a study of blood T cell repertoires in COVID-19. Methods used by the authors: Amplification of reference gene primers provided the estimated nucleated cell counts. TCRdb's copy holds only in-frame clones and misses some; the assay was immunoSEQ multiplex PCR. V, J and clone size were drawn from that table, and D and trimming were deduced from the DNA. The table has around 200,000 clones, about 85% seen once. In Seattle, patients joined the study during active infection and were tracked longitudinally. Germline CDR1 LNHNV, CDR2 YYDKDF (reference sequence). CDR3 length: 16 residues. Trimming removed 3 bases at V and 7 bases at J, with 20 bases between.

This chain connects TRBV15 to TRBJ2-3, with a possible D match to TRBD1 (6 bases). The clonotype was recovered from a person aged 70 to 85 with COVID-19, enrolled during active disease. The sequencing sample was made of peripheral blood. CDR3 nucleotide sequence: TGTGCCACCAGCAGTGGGGGCTCTACCCCCGCAAATACGCAGTATTTT. This translates into CATSSGGSTPANTQYF.